Listed below are T cell receptor beta chains from one sample, sequenced in a study of blood T cell repertoires in COVID-19. Sequencing was performed with immunoSEQ multiplex PCR; in TCRdb, only in-frame clones are kept and a portion is missing. The sample includes hundreds of thousands of clones, roughly nine tenths of them seen just once. Sequencing was carried out using PBMCs or T cells enriched from blood (not recorded which). Source of these receptors: a man between 18 and 29 years old who had recovered from COVID-19. The CDR3 runs from the conserved cysteine through the conserved F or W. D genes are given only for firm matches. Size is stated for part of the rows, as once, few or many counts, or as a class when the clone is expanded.

V	size	D	J	DNA	CDR3
TRBV27	.	TRBD2	TRBJ2-3	TGTGCCAGCAGAGTAGCGGGGGGCCTCATAAAAACAGATACGCAGTATTTT	CASRVAGGLIKTDTQYF
TRBV3-1/TRBV3-2	.	.	TRBJ2-7	TGTGCCAGCAGCCAAGGACTGGCTGAGCAGTACTTC	CASSQGLAEQYF
TRBV20-1	.	.	TRBJ2-3	TGCAGTGCTAGTGGGTACCAACTAGCGCAGTATTTT	CSASGYQLAQYF
TRBV19	.	.	TRBJ2-1	TGTGCCAGTAGTATTGGCTACCAGGGATACAATGAGCAGTTCTTC	CASSIGYQGYNEQFF
TRBV7-9	.	.	TRBJ1-1	TGTGCCAGCAGCTTAGCAGCGAACACTGAAGCTTTCTTT	CASSLAANTEAFF
TRBV12-3/TRBV12-4	once	.	TRBJ2-7	TGTGCCAGCAGTACCAGGGCTTACGAGCAGTACTTC	CASSTRAYEQYF
TRBV10-3	.	.	TRBJ2-1	TGTGCCATCAGGGATCCAGGGGTCCCAGACAATGAGCAGTTCTTC	CAIRDPGVPDNEQFF
TRBV11-2	.	.	TRBJ1-2	TGTGCCAGCAGCTCCCAAATAACACCCTCCGGAGGTGGCTACACCTTC	CASSSQITPSGGGYTF
TRBV18	.	TRBD1	TRBJ1-1	TGTGCCAGCTCCCTGACAGGGGACGTCACCGAAGCTTTCTTT	CASSLTGDVTEAFF
TRBV28	.	.	TRBJ1-3	TGTGCCAGCCTTGAAAGAAACAGGTTATTCGGAAACACCATATATTTT	CASLERNRLFGNTIYF
TRBV9	once	.	TRBJ2-7	TGTGCCAGCAGCCCTAGTGGGACTGCCTACGAGCAGTACTTC	CASSPSGTAYEQYF
TRBV5-5	.	.	TRBJ1-6	TGTGCCAGCAGCTTTTCATCGGGTCTAGCGTCCAATTCACCCCTCCACTTT	CASSFSSGLASNSPLHF
TRBV28	few	TRBD1	TRBJ1-2	TGTGCCAGCAGGCCGACAGGGGGCGGCGGCTACACCTTC	CASRPTGGGGYTF
TRBV11-2	.	.	TRBJ1-5	TGTGCCAGCAGCTTAGATCGGGGAGGGAATCAGCCCCAGCATTTT	CASSLDRGGNQPQHF
TRBV12-3/TRBV12-4	.	.	TRBJ1-4	TGTGCCAGCAGCCCCACCCGGAATGAAAAACTGTTTTTT	CASSPTRNEKLFF
TRBV7-9	.	.	TRBJ1-1	TGTGCCAGCACACAAGAGGGTGATCTCACTGAAGCTTTCTTT	CASTQEGDLTEAFF
TRBV28	once	.	TRBJ1-2	TGTGCCAGCAGACAGGGAAGCTATGGCTACACCTTC	CASRQGSYGYTF
TRBV24-1	.	.	TRBJ2-3	TGTGCCACCTCCGCCCGGGATACGCAGTATTTT	CATSARDTQYF
TRBV6-2/TRBV6-3	.	.	TRBJ1-1	TGTGCCAGCAGTTACAGACAGAACACTGAAGCTTTCTTT	CASSYRQNTEAFF
TRBV12-3/TRBV12-4	.	TRBD1	TRBJ1-5	TGTGCCAGCGGGACAGGCAATCAGCCCCAGCATTTT	CASGTGNQPQHF
TRBV11-2	.	.	TRBJ2-2	TGTGCCAGCAGGCCCGGCGGGTCGAAGACCGGGGAGCTGTTTTTT	CASRPGGSKTGELFF
TRBV19	.	TRBD1	TRBJ1-1	TGTGCCAGTAGTCCCCCAGGGGGCCCCCGAGTCACTGAAGCTTTCTTT	CASSPPGGPRVTEAFF
TRBV3-1/TRBV3-2	.	TRBD2	TRBJ2-3	TGTGCCAGCAGCCACCCGGGACTAGCGGGCACAGATACGCAGTATTTT	CASSHPGLAGTDTQYF
TRBV7-8	.	TRBD2	TRBJ2-2	TGTGCCAGCAGCTATGGGACTAGCGGCCCCGGGGAGCTGTTTTTT	CASSYGTSGPGELFF
TRBV10-3	.	.	TRBJ1-2	TGTGCCATCAGTTCCTCCCCAGGGGCTGTGGATGGCTACACCTTC	CAISSSPGAVDGYTF
TRBV7-2	once	.	TRBJ1-1	TGTGCCAGCAGCTTAACCCTGACAGTGAACACTGAAGCTTTCTTT	CASSLTLTVNTEAFF